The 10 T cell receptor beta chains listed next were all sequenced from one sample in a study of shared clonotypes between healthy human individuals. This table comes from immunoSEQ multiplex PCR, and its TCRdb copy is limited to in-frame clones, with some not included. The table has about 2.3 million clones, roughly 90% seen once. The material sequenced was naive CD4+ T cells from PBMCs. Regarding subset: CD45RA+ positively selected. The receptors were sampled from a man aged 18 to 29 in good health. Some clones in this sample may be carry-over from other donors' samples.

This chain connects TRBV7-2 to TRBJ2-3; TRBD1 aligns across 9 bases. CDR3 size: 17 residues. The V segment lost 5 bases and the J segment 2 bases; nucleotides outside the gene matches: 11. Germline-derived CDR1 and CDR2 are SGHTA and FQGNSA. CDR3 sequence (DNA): TGTGCCAGCAGCCCGGTGGCCGGGACAGGGAACACAGATACGCAGTATTTT. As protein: CASSPVAGTGNTDTQYF.

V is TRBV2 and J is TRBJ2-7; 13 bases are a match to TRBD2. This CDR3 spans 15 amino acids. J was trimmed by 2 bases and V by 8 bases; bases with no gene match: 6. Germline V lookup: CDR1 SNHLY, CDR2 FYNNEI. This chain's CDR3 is CASLVLAGGPYEQYF. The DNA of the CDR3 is TGTGCCAGCCTGGTACTAGCGGGAGGGCCCTACGAGCAGTACTTC.

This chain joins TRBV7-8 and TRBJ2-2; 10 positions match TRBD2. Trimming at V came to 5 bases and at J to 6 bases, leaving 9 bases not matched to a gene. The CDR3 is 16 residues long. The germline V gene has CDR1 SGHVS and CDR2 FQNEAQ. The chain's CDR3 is CASSPSLLAGAGELFF. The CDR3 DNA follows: TGTGCCAGCAGCCCGTCGCTGCTAGCGGGAGCCGGGGAGCTGTTTTTT.

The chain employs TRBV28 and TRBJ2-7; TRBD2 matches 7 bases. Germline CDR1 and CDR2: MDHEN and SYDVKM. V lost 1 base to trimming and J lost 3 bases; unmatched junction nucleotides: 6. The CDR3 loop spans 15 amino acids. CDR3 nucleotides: TGTGCCAGCAGTTTATCGGGCGGGAGCTTCTACGAGCAGTACTTC. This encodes CASSLSGGSFYEQYF.

In nucleotides, the CDR3 is TGTGCCATCAGTGAGGGGTTTGGACGGAGCAATCAGCCCCAGCATTTT. Its protein product is CAISEGFGRSNQPQHF. This chain links TRBV10-3 with TRBJ1-5, with D uncertain. The CDR3 extends over 16 amino acids. Trimming removed 2 bases at V and 1 base at J, with 12 bases between. The germline V gene encodes CDR1 ENHRY and CDR2 SYGVKD.

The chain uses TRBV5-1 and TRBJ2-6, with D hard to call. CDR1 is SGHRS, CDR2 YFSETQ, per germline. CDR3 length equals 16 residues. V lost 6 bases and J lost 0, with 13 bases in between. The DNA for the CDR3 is TGCGCCAGCAAAAGGGCTCTCTACTCTGGGGCCAACGTCCTGACTTTC. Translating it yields CASKRALYSGANVLTF.

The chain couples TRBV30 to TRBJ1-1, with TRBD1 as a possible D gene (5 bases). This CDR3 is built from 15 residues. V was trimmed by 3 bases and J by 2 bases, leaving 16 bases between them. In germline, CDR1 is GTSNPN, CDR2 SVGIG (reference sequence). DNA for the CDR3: TGTGCCTGGAGAACAGGTATTCGAGGAAACACTGAAGCTTTCTTT. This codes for CAWRTGIRGNTEAFF.

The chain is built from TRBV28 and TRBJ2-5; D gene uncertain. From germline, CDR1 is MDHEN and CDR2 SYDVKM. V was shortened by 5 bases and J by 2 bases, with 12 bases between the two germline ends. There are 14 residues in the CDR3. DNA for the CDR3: TGTGCCAGCAGTCTTCCGGTGGGTCAAGAGACCCAGTACTTC. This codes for CASSLPVGQETQYF.

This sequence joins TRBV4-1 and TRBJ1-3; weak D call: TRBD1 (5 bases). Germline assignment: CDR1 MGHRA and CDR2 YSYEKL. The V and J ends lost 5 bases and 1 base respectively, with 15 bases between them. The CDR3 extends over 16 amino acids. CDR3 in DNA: TGCGCCAGCAGCTCCCCGGCGGGGGATTCTGGAAACACCATATATTTT. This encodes CASSSPAGDSGNTIYF.

In nucleotides, the CDR3 is TGTGCCAGCTCACAGCCAGGACAGGGAAATGAAAAACTGTTTTTT. Its protein is CASSQPGQGNEKLFF. The chain uses TRBV18 and TRBJ1-4, with 8 nucleotides matching TRBD1. CDR3 length equals 15 residues. After removal of 4 bases from V and 5 bases from J, the junction contained 6 bases not matched to a gene. Germline V gives CDR1 KGHSH, CDR2 LQKENI.